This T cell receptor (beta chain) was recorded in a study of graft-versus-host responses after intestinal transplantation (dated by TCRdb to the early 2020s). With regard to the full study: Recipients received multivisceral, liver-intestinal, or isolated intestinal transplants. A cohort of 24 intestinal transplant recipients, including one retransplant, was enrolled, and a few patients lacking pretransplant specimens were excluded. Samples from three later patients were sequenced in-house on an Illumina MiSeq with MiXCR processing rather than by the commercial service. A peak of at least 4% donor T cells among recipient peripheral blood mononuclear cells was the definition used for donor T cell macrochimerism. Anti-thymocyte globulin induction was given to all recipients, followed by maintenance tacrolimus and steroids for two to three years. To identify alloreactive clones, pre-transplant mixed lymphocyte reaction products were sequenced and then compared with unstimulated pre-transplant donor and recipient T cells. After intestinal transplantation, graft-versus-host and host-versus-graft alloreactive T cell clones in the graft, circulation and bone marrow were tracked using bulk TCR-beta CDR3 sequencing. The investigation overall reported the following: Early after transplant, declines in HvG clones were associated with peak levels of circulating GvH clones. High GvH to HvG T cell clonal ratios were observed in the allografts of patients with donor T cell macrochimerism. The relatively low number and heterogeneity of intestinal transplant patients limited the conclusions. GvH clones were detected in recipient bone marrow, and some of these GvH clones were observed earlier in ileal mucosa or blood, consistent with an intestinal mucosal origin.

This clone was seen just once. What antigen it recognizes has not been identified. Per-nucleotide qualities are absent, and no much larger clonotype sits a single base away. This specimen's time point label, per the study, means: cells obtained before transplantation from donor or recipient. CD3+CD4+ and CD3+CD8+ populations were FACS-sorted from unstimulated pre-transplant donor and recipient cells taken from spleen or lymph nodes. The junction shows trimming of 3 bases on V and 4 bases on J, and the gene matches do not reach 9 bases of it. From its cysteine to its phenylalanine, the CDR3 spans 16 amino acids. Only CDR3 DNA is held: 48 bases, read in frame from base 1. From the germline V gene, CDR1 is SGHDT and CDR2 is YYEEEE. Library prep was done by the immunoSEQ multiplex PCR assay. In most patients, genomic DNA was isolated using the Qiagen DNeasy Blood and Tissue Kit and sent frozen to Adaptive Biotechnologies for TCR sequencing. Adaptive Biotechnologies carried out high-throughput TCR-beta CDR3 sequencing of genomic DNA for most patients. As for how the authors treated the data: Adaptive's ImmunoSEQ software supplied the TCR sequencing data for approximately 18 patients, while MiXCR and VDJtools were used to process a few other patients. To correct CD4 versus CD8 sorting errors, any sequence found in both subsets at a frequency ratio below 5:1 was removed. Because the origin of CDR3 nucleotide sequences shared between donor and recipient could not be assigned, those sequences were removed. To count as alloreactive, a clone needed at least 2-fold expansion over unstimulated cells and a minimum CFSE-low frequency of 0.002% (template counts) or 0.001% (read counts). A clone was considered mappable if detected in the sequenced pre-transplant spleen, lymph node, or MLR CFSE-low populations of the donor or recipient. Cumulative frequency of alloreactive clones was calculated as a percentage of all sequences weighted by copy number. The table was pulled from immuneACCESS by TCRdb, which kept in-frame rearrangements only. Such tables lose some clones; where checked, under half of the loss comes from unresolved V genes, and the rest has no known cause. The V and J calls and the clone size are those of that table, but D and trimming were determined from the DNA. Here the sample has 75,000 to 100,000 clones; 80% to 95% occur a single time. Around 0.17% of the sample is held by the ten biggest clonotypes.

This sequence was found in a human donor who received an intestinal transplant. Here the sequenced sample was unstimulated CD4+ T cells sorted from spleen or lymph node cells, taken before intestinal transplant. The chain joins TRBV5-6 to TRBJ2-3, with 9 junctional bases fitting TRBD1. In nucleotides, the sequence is TGTGCCAGCAGCTACAGGGACAGGGTGGGCCCAGATACGCAGTATTTT. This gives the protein CASSYRDRVGPDTQYF.